This is a list of T cell receptor beta chains from one sample in a study of technical replicates of blood from a few donors. The method was immunoSEQ multiplex PCR; TCRdb's version includes in-frame clones alone and lacks a portion of them. The sample holds tens of thousands of clones; roughly 92% are singletons and the top ten take approximately 4%. Sequenced sample: PBMCs. The receptors derive from a human donor in good health. Some clones in this sample may be carry-over from other donors' samples. CDR3s include the opening cysteine and the closing phenylalanine or tryptophan. The D gene is left open where the match is weak. For some rows the clone size is stated as once, few or many, or as a class when expanded; others skip it.

>TRBJ2-7|.|.|TRBV7-2
CASSLADSQFYEQYF
TGTGCCAGCAGCTTAGCCGACAGTCAATTCTACGAGCAGTACTTC
>TRBJ2-7|.|.|TRBV2
CASSGVSRGLDEQYF
TGTGCCAGCAGTGGGGTGAGCAGGGGTCTGGACGAGCAGTACTTC
>TRBJ2-1|TRBD2|once|TRBV6-1
CASSSGTSGDNEQFF
TGTGCCAGCAGTTCCGGGACTAGCGGTGACAATGAGCAGTTCTTC
>TRBJ2-7|TRBD2|.|TRBV7-8
CASSLGTSGIYSEQYF
TGTGCCAGCAGCTTAGGGACTAGCGGGATTTACAGCGAGCAGTACTTC
>TRBJ2-4|TRBD2|.|TRBV5-1
CASSSIYSGTQNIQYF
TGCGCCAGCAGCTCCATCTATAGCGGGACCCAAAACATTCAGTACTTC
>TRBJ2-3|TRBD2|.|TRBV4-1
CASSQQWRGGDTQYF
TGCGCCAGCAGCCAACAGTGGCGGGGGGGCGATACGCAGTATTTT
>TRBJ1-1|.|.|TRBV2
CAGADRVNTEAFF
TGTGCCGGGGCGGACAGAGTGAACACTGAAGCTTTCTTT
>TRBJ1-5|TRBD1|.|TRBV5-8
CASSLGQGVQPQHF
TGTGCCAGCAGCTTGGGACAGGGTGTTCAGCCCCAGCATTTT
>TRBJ1-5|.|.|TRBV5-8
CASSWGTGNQPQHF
TGTGCCAGCAGCTGGGGGACTGGCAATCAGCCCCAGCATTTT
>TRBJ2-1|.|.|TRBV7-2
CASSLAVINEQFF
TGTGCCAGCAGCCTGGCGGTAATCAATGAGCAGTTCTTC
>TRBJ2-1|TRBD2|.|TRBV29-1
CSGRSTSGTSYNEQFF
TGCAGCGGAAGGTCGACTAGCGGGACGTCCTACAATGAGCAGTTCTTC
>TRBJ2-3|TRBD2|.|TRBV5-4
CATTGGPRAELSTDTQYF
TGTGCCACAACGGGAGGTCCCCGAGCGGAACTTAGCACAGATACGCAGTATTTT
>TRBJ1-1|TRBD1|.|TRBV19
CASSIPGGTGGAKYTEAFF
TGTGCCAGTAGTATACCAGGTGGGACAGGGGGCGCGAAATACACTGAAGCTTTCTTT
>TRBJ1-6|.|.|TRBV9
CASSVEGGNSPLHF
TGTGCCAGCAGCGTAGAAGGAGGAAATTCACCCCTCCACTTT
>TRBJ1-1|.|large|TRBV5-1
CASSLGGGYTEAFF
TGCGCCAGCAGCTTGGGAGGGGGATACACTGAAGCTTTCTTT
>TRBJ1-2|.|once|TRBV12-5
CASGLGRGSGYTF
TGTGCTAGTGGTTTGGGTCGGGGGTCTGGCTACACCTTC
>TRBJ2-6|TRBD2|once|TRBV5-4
CASSSWGRGGANVLTF
TGTGCCAGCAGCAGTTGGGGGAGGGGTGGGGCCAACGTCCTGACTTTC
>TRBJ1-5|.|few|TRBV28
CASTRGGMSNQPQHF
TGTGCCAGCACCCGGGGGGGTATGAGCAATCAGCCCCAGCATTTT
>TRBJ1-6|.|once|TRBV2
CASSAGEGHSPLHF
TGTGCCAGCAGTGCAGGGGAGGGACACTCACCCCTCCACTTT
>TRBJ1-1|.|.|TRBV4-1
CASSQDRGDTEAFF
TGCGCCAGCAGCCAAGATAGGGGCGACACTGAAGCTTTCTTT
>TRBJ1-4|.|.|TRBV4-2
CASSLQTGNEKLFF
TGTGCCAGCAGCCTCCAGACGGGAAATGAAAAACTGTTTTTT
>TRBJ2-5|.|.|TRBV9
CASSAPQETQYF
TGTGCCAGCAGCGCCCCCCAGGAGACCCAGTACTTC
>TRBJ2-7|.|.|TRBV27
CASSLSVGTRSYEQYF
TGTGCCAGCAGTTTATCAGTTGGGACTCGTTCCTACGAGCAGTACTTC
>TRBJ1-5|.|once|TRBV7-2
CASSLAGGGQPQHF
TGTGCCAGCAGCTTAGCAGGGGGTGGCCAGCCCCAGCATTTT
>TRBJ1-4|TRBD1|.|TRBV11-2
CASRGNRGWGEKLFF
TGTGCCAGCAGAGGAAACAGGGGCTGGGGTGAAAAACTGTTTTTT
>TRBJ1-1|TRBD1|.|TRBV7-2
CASSLSGQLNTEAFF
TGTGCCAGCAGCTTGTCGGGACAGCTGAACACTGAAGCTTTCTTT
>TRBJ2-2|.|.|TRBV5-1
CASSTAPGKTGELFF
TGCGCCAGCAGCACCGCGCCCGGGAAAACCGGGGAGCTGTTTTTT
>TRBJ2-7|TRBD2|.|TRBV5-4
CASSLGGGAPSYEQYF
TGTGCCAGCAGCTTGGGCGGGGGGGCCCCTAGCTACGAGCAGTACTTC
>TRBJ2-1|TRBD2|.|TRBV10-1
CASSRGLAGAHPNEQFF
TGCGCCAGCAGCCGAGGACTAGCGGGGGCCCACCCAAATGAGCAGTTCTTC
>TRBJ1-6|.|.|TRBV9
CASSKDSLNSPLHF
TGTGCCTCAAGCAAGGACAGTCTTAATTCACCCCTCCACTTT
>TRBJ2-5|TRBD2|.|TRBV5-1
CASSQRTSGTQTQYF
TGCGCCAGCAGCCAACGGACTAGCGGGACCCAGACCCAGTACTTC
>TRBJ2-1|TRBD2|.|TRBV7-2
CASSRTSGDYNEQFF
TGTGCCAGCAGCCGGACTAGCGGGGACTACAATGAGCAGTTCTTC
>TRBJ2-6|.|.|TRBV7-2
CASSLEAAGYSGANVLTF
TGTGCCAGCAGCTTAGAAGCAGCGGGCTACTCTGGGGCCAACGTCCTGACTTTC
>TRBJ1-2|.|.|TRBV4-2
CASSQVGLDTGRDGYTF
TGTGCCAGCAGCCAAGTTGGCCTAGATACAGGGAGAGATGGCTACACCTTC
>TRBJ1-5|.|.|TRBV18
CASSPQEGQPQHF
TGTGCCAGCTCACCCCAGGAGGGACAGCCCCAGCATTTT
>TRBJ2-1|.|.|TRBV5-5
CASSLIQGSYNEQFF
TGTGCCAGCAGCTTAATACAGGGTTCCTACAATGAGCAGTTCTTC
>TRBJ2-2|.|.|TRBV7-9
CASSSHRAGELFF
TGTGCCAGCAGCTCTCACAGGGCCGGGGAGCTGTTTTTT
>TRBJ2-5|.|.|TRBV7-2
CASSSPVVGAILEETQYF
TGTGCCAGCAGCTCCCCGGTGGTGGGAGCCATTTTAGAAGAGACCCAGTACTTC
>TRBJ2-3|.|few|TRBV6-5
CASSYADTQYF
TGTGCCAGCAGTTACGCGGATACGCAGTATTTT
>TRBJ1-4|TRBD1|.|TRBV5-4
CASRDRGNEKLFF
TGTGCCAGCAGGGACAGGGGGAATGAAAAACTGTTTTTT
>TRBJ2-6|.|.|TRBV11-2
CASSFLRVGANVLTF
TGTGCCAGCAGCTTTCTGAGGGTTGGGGCCAACGTCCTGACTTTC
>TRBJ1-5|.|.|TRBV4-3
CASSQEQGGQPQHF
TGCGCCAGCAGCCAAGAACAGGGCGGACAGCCCCAGCATTTT
>TRBJ2-2|.|.|TRBV29-1
CSALLRGGAVGELFF
TGCAGCGCCCTCCTGAGGGGGGGCGCGGTTGGGGAGCTGTTTTTT
>TRBJ1-5|.|once|TRBV5-6
CASSRGGGSSNQPQHF
TGTGCCAGCAGCCGAGGGGGGGGTTCTTCCAATCAGCCCCAGCATTTT
>TRBJ2-4|TRBD1|.|TRBV2
CASSDRRTGGAGKNIQYF
TGTGCCAGCAGCGATAGGCGGACAGGGGGCGCGGGCAAAAACATTCAGTACTTC
>TRBJ1-3|.|.|TRBV30
CASQGGGTGNTIYF
TGTGCCTCCCAAGGGGGGGGCACTGGAAACACCATATATTTT
>TRBJ2-3|TRBD2|few|TRBV15
CATSRTSGSTDTQYF
TGTGCCACCAGCAGGACTAGCGGGAGCACAGATACGCAGTATTTT
>TRBJ2-5|.|once|TRBV7-2
CASSTADRDSETQYF
TGTGCCAGCAGCACTGCAGACAGGGACTCGGAGACCCAGTACTTC
>TRBJ2-1|.|.|TRBV4-3
CASSQDHGDNEQFF
TGCGCCAGCAGCCAAGATCACGGGGACAATGAGCAGTTCTTC
>TRBJ2-2|.|.|TRBV5-1
CASSSQQMNTGELFF
TGCGCCAGCAGCTCACAACAAATGAACACCGGGGAGCTGTTTTTT
>TRBJ1-6|.|.|TRBV6-1
CASRGTTGSPLHF
TGTGCCAGCAGGGGTACAACCGGGTCACCCCTCCACTTT
>TRBJ2-7|TRBD2|.|TRBV2
CASRGGIKPYEQYF
TGTGCCAGCAGGGGGGGGATAAAGCCCTACGAGCAGTACTTC
>TRBJ1-2|.|.|TRBV11-2
CASSPGGGWVGYTF
TGTGCCAGCAGCCCGGGGGGGGGCTGGGTCGGCTACACCTTC
>TRBJ2-1|TRBD1|.|TRBV2
CASTGGQATYNEQFF
TGTGCCAGCACCGGGGGACAGGCGACCTACAATGAGCAGTTCTTC
>TRBJ2-2|TRBD2|.|TRBV4-3
CASSQDGLAKGELFF
TGCGCCAGCAGCCAAGACGGACTAGCGAAGGGGGAGCTGTTTTTT